The T cell receptor (beta chain) under discussion was sequenced for a study of siplizumab effects on memory and regulatory T cells. The study assayed 95,000 to 100,000 TCR templates per sample. Produced via immunoSEQ multiplex PCR; TCRdb's table is partial and in-frame only. The table has more than 85,000 clones, roughly 91% seen once. The CDR3 runs to 15 residues. Germline CDR1 reads GTSNPN; CDR2 reads SVGIG (reference sequence). V gave up 0 bases and J gave up 0 bases, with 9 bases separating them. A note on this clone: Its target is unknown.

The study, taken as a whole, reports: Roughly 75-95% of proliferating CD4+ or CD8+ clones defied assignment to a naive or memory phenotype.

The TCR sequence derives from a human donor in good health. This chain links TRBV30 with TRBJ1-3; D is ambiguous. Specimen: CD4+ T cells sorted from blood. CDR3 amino acids: CAWSVGGGSGNTIYF. CDR3 nucleotide sequence: TGTGCCTGGAGTGTGGGCGGAGGCTCTGGAAACACCATATATTTT.